Each of the 27 T cell receptor beta chains below was sequenced from the same sample in a study of cytomegalovirus exposure and HLA in healthy donors. Primers: 60 Vbeta forward and 13 Jbeta reverse. Clones were sequenced by immunoSEQ multiplex PCR, and TCRdb holds only the in-frame ones, with some missing. The repertoire holds 150,000 to 200,000 clones, with 70% to 85% as singletons. The specimen was PBMCs. The receptor source for this set is a woman aged 25 to 45 in good health and CMV-seropositive.

The chain is built from TRBV7-9 and TRBJ1-2; D remains ambiguous. The CDR3 sequence is 15 residues long. CDR1 and CDR2 (germline): SEHNR, FQNEAQ (reference sequence). V was trimmed by 1 base and J by 4 bases, leaving 13 bases between them. CDR3 protein: CASSLVGEGLYGYTF. The CDR3 DNA follows: TGTGCCAGCAGCTTAGTCGGTGAAGGACTCTATGGCTACACCTTC.

The rearrangement joins TRBV4-3 to TRBJ2-3, with a weak D call TRBD2 (7 bases). The CDR3 totals 14 residues. The germline gives CDR1 LGHNA, CDR2 YSLEER. V was pared by 8 bases and J by 5 bases, with 17 bases between. CDR3 region: CASGGGGEGDTQYF. In DNA, the CDR3 is TGCGCCAGCGGGGGCGGGGGCGAAGGAGATACGCAGTATTTT.

The V and J genes are TRBV27 and TRBJ1-2; possibly TRBD1 for D (6 bases). CDR1 MNHEY and CDR2 SMNVEV come from the germline V gene (reference sequence). CDR3 length: 16 amino acids. Trimming stripped 7 bases from V and 0 bases from J, with 18 bases between. CDR3 sequence reads: CASKGGPGVTNYGYTF. CDR3 sequence (DNA): TGTGCCAGCAAAGGTGGCCCAGGGGTAACTAACTATGGCTACACCTTC.

CDR3 sequence reads: CAGGAGVAFF. DNA for the CDR3: TGTGCCGGGGGGGCAGGGGTAGCTTTCTTT. The chain is built from TRBV30 and TRBJ1-1; a possible D gene is TRBD1 (6 bases). The CDR3 loop spans 10 amino acids. In germline, CDR1 is GTSNPN, CDR2 SVGIG (reference sequence). V was shortened by 8 bases and J by 10 bases, with 14 bases between the two germline ends.

In this sample, this clone turned up once. V gene TRBV4-1 combines with J gene TRBJ2-2, with 8 bases identical to TRBD1. Germline CDR1 and CDR2: MGHRA and YSYEKL. This CDR3 is built from 14 residues. V gave up 8 bases and J gave up 7 bases; unmatched junction bases: 9. CDR3 DNA sequence: TGCGCCAGCCGTACAGGGGGGAATGTCGGGGAGCTGTTTTTT. Protein sequence: CASRTGGNVGELFF.

The rearrangement uses TRBV15 and TRBJ2-7; the match to TRBD1 covers 7 bases. The germline V gene encodes CDR1 LNHNV and CDR2 YYDKDF (reference sequence). Trimming at V came to 1 base and at J to 2 bases, leaving 5 bases not matched to a gene. The CDR3 is 15 amino acids. CDR3 region: CATSRGGQNAYEQYF. As DNA, the CDR3 is TGTGCCACCAGCAGAGGGGGACAGAATGCCTACGAGCAGTACTTC.

The chain has TRBV9 and TRBJ2-3, with 11 bases identical to TRBD2. Germline CDR1 SGDLS, CDR2 YYNGEE. Germline trimming cut 0 bases from V and 2 bases from J; bases unmatched to any gene: 2. The CDR3 sequence is 16 residues long. This CDR3 is CASSVDSGGATDTQYF. In DNA form, the CDR3 reads TGTGCCAGCAGCGTAGATAGCGGGGGGGCCACAGATACGCAGTATTTT.

The V gene is TRBV5-1, the J gene TRBJ2-3, with 7 bases fitting TRBD1. The CDR3 runs 14 residues. Germline loops: CDR1 SGHRS, CDR2 YFSETQ. Trimming cost V 7 bases and J 2 bases; bases outside gene matches: 7. For the CDR3, the DNA is TGCGCCAGCCGCTGGGACAGTATCACAGATACGCAGTATTTT. Translated, it gives CASRWDSITDTQYF.

This clone was detected a few times. The rearrangement links TRBV4-3 to TRBJ2-1; a possible D gene is TRBD2 (5 bases). The V end lost 4 bases, the J end lost 13 bases, and 14 bases lay between the germline ends. In germline, CDR1 is LGHNA, CDR2 YSLEER. This CDR3 has 12 amino acids. This CDR3 is CASSLDYSSQFF. In nucleotides, the CDR3 is TGCGCCAGCAGCCTCGACTACTCTTCTCAGTTCTTC.

The CDR3: CASSGTGIYGYTF. The CDR3 bases are TGTGCCAGCAGTGGGACAGGGATCTATGGCTACACCTTC. The gene calls are TRBV6-1 and TRBJ1-2; TRBD1 aligns across 8 bases. The CDR3 extends over 13 amino acids. Germline CDR1 and CDR2: MNHNS and SASEGT. J gave up 4 bases and V 4 bases, and 2 bases lay outside the gene matches.

The chain couples TRBV9 to TRBJ1-2; 7 bases are shared with TRBD1. The CDR3 is 15 amino acids. The ends lost 3 bases at V and 8 bases at J; junction bases unmatched: 13. CDR1 and CDR2 from the germline V gene are SGDLS and YYNGEE. DNA for the CDR3: TGTGCCAGCAGCGCTTCGACAGGGCTACATGTGGGCTACACCTTC. Amino acids: CASSASTGLHVGYTF. Full variable domain (outside the CDR3, taken from reference TRBV9 and TRBJ1-2): DSGVTQTPKHLITATGQRVTLRCSPRSGDLSVYWYQQSLDQGLQFLIQYYNGEERAKGNILERFSAQQFPDLHSELNLSSLELGDSALYFCASSASTGLHVGYTFGSGTRLTVV.

The chain couples TRBV4-3 to TRBJ2-7; D possibly corresponds to TRBD1 (5 bases). The CDR3 is 15 residues long. Trimming removed 1 base at V and 2 bases at J, with 12 bases between. The germline gives CDR1 LGHNA, CDR2 YSLEER. CDR3 bases: TGCGCCAGCAGCCAAGCGCCGGTGGGGCCCTACGAGCAGTACTTC. Translation gives CASSQAPVGPYEQYF.

The chain links TRBV27 to TRBJ2-3, with unresolved D. The CDR3 spans 13 residues. The V end was cut by 6 bases, the J end by 3 bases, with 10 bases between. CDR1 is MNHEY, CDR2 SMNVEV, per germline (reference sequence). CDR3 nucleotides: TGTGCCAGCAGCCCTTATACAACAGATACGCAGTATTTT. Its translation is CASSPYTTDTQYF.

The chain links TRBV7-8 to TRBJ2-7; a weak D match, TRBD2 (6 bases). This CDR3 is built from 16 residues. V dropped 5 bases and J dropped 3 bases, with 20 bases sitting between them. Germline V gene sequence: CDR1 SGHVS, CDR2 FQNEAQ. The CDR3, as DNA: TGTGCCAGCAGCCACGGTCGGGGGAGCCCCTACTACGAGCAGTACTTC. Translated, it gives CASSHGRGSPYYEQYF.

Note on this clone: In the same sample, other DNA sequences code for this CDR3. The chain joins TRBV7-9 to TRBJ2-3; 8 bases are a match to TRBD2. The CDR3 runs 13 residues. Trimming at V came to 4 bases and at J to 4 bases, leaving 1 base not matched to a gene. Germline CDR1 is SEHNR and CDR2 is FQNEAQ (reference sequence). CDR3 sequence (DNA): TGTGCCAGCAGCTCGGGGGGGGCAGATACGCAGTATTTT. Residues: CASSSGGADTQYF.

V usage is TRBV5-1 and J usage is TRBJ2-7; D is uncertain. The CDR3 has 13 residues. V was shortened by 0 bases and J by 1 base, with 5 bases between the two germline ends. The V gene's germline CDR1 is SGHRS and CDR2 YFSETQ. The CDR3 DNA reads as TGCGCCAGCAGCTTGGGACATTCCTACGAGCAGTACTTC. Its protein product is CASSLGHSYEQYF.

This clone has a handful of counts. CDR3 in DNA: TGCGCCAGCAGCTTGGACGGAGGCGGCCAAGAGACCCAGTACTTC. Translating gives CASSLDGGGQETQYF. The chain has TRBV5-1 and TRBJ2-5; D perhaps matches TRBD2 (5 bases). The CDR3 spans 15 residues. Germline loops: CDR1 SGHRS, CDR2 YFSETQ. V was trimmed by 0 bases and J by 1 base, leaving 10 bases between them. Full variable domain (rest looked up from reference TRBV5-1 and TRBJ2-5): KAGVTQTPRYLIKTRGQQVTLSCSPISGHRSVSWYQQTPGQGLQFLFEYFSETQRNKGNFPGRFSGRQFSNSRSEMNVSTLELGDSALYLCASSLDGGGQETQYFGPGTRLLVL.

The V call is TRBV6-1, the J call TRBJ1-5, with D perhaps TRBD1 (5 bases). CDR1 MNHNS and CDR2 SASEGT come from the germline V gene. The V gene lost 1 base and the J gene lost 4 bases, with 11 bases spanning the gap. The CDR3 extends over 15 amino acids. CDR3 sequence reads: CASSEDTGLNQPQHF. The CDR3 nucleotides read TGTGCCAGCAGTGAAGACACAGGTCTTAATCAGCCCCAGCATTTT.

The J gene is TRBJ2-7, the V gene TRBV4-3; TRBD2 is a possible D gene (6 bases). This CDR3 region has 17 residues. Germline lookup yields CDR1 LGHNA and CDR2 YSLEER. Between the trimmed V and J ends, which lost 0 bases and 0 bases, there was a span of 15 bases. The CDR3 sequence: CASSQDTDGGTSYEQYF. DNA for the CDR3: TGCGCCAGCAGCCAAGATACGGACGGCGGGACCTCCTACGAGCAGTACTTC.

This sequence joins TRBV9 and TRBJ1-5; D is perhaps TRBD1 (6 bases). Looked up from germline, CDR1 is SGDLS and CDR2 is YYNGEE. With 0 bases removed from V and 6 bases from J, the gap between germline ends came to 13 bases. The CDR3 has 15 residues. CDR3 coding DNA: TGTGCCAGCAGCGTAGAAGGGGGTGGGGGTCAGCCCCAGCATTTT. Translation gives CASSVEGGGGQPQHF.

The chain's CDR3 is CASSETLSTRQGETNYGYTF. The CDR3 bases are TGCGCCAGCAGTGAGACCCTCTCAACCAGACAGGGGGAAACTAACTATGGCTACACCTTC. The gene calls are TRBV10-1 and TRBJ1-2, with 9 bases aligning to TRBD1. Germline V gene lookup returns CDR1 WNHNN and CDR2 SYGVQD (reference sequence). The CDR3 is 20 residues long. After removal of 2 bases from V and 0 bases from J, the junction contained 16 bases not matched to a gene.

This clone has just a few counts. The rearrangement uses TRBV7-9 and TRBJ1-1, with D maybe TRBD1 (6 bases). Germline lookup yields CDR1 SEHNR and CDR2 FQNEAQ (reference sequence). The CDR3 has 14 amino acids. The germline V and J ends were trimmed by 5 bases and 4 bases, with 14 bases remaining between them. In nucleotides, the CDR3 is TGTGCCAGCAGCCCGGATGACAGGCTCACTGAAGCTTTCTTT. Encoded protein: CASSPDDRLTEAFF.

This chain joins TRBV30 and TRBJ1-6; no definite D call. Germline loops: CDR1 GTSNPN, CDR2 SVGIG (reference sequence). This CDR3 spans 13 amino acids. Trimming shortened V by 2 bases and J by 5 bases, and 7 bases separated the two germline ends. The CDR3 loop reads CAWSRDDNSPLHF. As DNA, the CDR3 is TGTGCCTGGAGTCGGGATGATAATTCACCCCTCCACTTT.

V gene TRBV5-1 combines with J gene TRBJ2-7, with 8 bases lining up with TRBD2. Germline CDR1 and CDR2: SGHRS and YFSETQ. Trimming took 4 bases from V and 3 from J; bases not matched to a gene: 6. CDR3 length equals 14 residues. The CDR3 loop reads CASSTGTRDYEQYF. The DNA of the CDR3 is TGCGCCAGCAGCACAGGGACTAGGGACTACGAGCAGTACTTC.

V and J are TRBV6-4 and TRBJ2-1, with 7 bases lining up with TRBD2. This CDR3 is 16 amino acids long. Per the germline V gene, CDR1 is MRHNA and CDR2 is SNTAGT. J gave up 4 bases and V 3 bases, and 9 bases lay outside the gene matches. CDR3 coding DNA: TGTGCCAGCAGTGAGGGGAGCGGGGTGCCTTACAATGAGCAGTTCTTC. It encodes CASSEGSGVPYNEQFF.

The chain couples TRBV18 to TRBJ1-1, with 8 bases identical to TRBD1. V lost 3 bases, J lost 10 bases, and 10 bases stayed unmatched. The germline CDR1 and CDR2 sequences are KGHSH and LQKENI. This CDR3 contains 14 residues. The CDR3 sequence is CASSPGQGRARAFF. The CDR3 DNA follows: TGTGCCAGCTCACCTGGACAGGGTCGCGCTAGAGCTTTCTTT.

With regard to this clone: Other DNA variants within this sample encode the same CDR3. The chain uses TRBV9 and TRBJ2-3; D is undetermined. The V gene's germline CDR1 is SGDLS and CDR2 YYNGEE. The V gene lost 4 bases and the J gene lost 0 bases, with 3 bases spanning the gap. CDR3 length equals 12 residues. CDR3 DNA: TGTGCCAGCAGCCCGAGCACAGATACGCAGTATTTT. It yields the protein CASSPSTDTQYF.